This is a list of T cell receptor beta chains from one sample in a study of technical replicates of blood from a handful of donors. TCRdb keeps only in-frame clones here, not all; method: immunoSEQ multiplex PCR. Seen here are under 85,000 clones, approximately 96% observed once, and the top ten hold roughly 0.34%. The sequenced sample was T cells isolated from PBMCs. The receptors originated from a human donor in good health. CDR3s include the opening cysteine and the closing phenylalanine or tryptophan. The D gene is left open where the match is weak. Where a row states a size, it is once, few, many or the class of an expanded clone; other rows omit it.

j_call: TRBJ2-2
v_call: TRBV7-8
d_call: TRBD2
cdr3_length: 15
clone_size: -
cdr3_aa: CASTEKSGRDGELFF
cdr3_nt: TGTGCCAGCACCGAGAAGAGCGGGAGGGACGGGGAGCTGTTTTTT

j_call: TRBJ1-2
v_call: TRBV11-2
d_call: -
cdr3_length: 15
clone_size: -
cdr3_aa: CASSLEAGAIFDYTF
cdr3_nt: TGTGCCAGCAGCTTAGAGGCAGGGGCGATATTCGACTACACCTTC

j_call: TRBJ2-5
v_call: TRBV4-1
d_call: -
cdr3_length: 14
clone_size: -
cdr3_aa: CASSQGREQETQYF
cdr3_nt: TGCGCCAGCAGCCAAGGGAGGGAACAAGAGACCCAGTACTTC

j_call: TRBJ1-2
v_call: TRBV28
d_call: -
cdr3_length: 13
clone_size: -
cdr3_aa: CASSFGGNYGYTF
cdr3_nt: TGTGCCAGCAGTTTCGGGGGGAACTATGGCTACACCTTC

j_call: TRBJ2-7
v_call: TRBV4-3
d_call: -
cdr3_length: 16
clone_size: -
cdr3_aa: CASSRSKGAGPYEQYF
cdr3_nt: TGCGCCAGCAGCCGCTCTAAAGGAGCAGGGCCCTACGAGCAGTACTTC

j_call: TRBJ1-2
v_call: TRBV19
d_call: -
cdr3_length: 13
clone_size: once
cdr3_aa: CAIQSTGNYGYTF
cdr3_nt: TGTGCCATCCAAAGTACAGGGAACTATGGCTACACCTTC

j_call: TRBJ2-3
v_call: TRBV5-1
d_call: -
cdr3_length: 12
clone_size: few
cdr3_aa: CASSFYTDTQYF
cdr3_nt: TGCGCCAGCAGCTTCTACACAGATACGCAGTATTTT

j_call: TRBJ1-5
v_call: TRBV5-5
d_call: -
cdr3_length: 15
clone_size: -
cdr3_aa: CASSPGVYSNQPQHF
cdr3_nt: TGTGCCAGCAGCCCTGGAGTTTATAGCAATCAGCCCCAGCATTTT

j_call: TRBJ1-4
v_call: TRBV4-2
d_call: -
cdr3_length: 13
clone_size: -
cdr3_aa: CASSQYQNEKLFF
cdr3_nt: TGTGCCAGCAGCCAATACCAGAATGAAAAACTGTTTTTT

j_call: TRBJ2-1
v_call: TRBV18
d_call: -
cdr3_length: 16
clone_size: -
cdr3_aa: CASSPERRGSYNEQFF
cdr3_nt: TGTGCCAGCTCACCAGAGAGGCGGGGCTCCTACAATGAGCAGTTCTTC

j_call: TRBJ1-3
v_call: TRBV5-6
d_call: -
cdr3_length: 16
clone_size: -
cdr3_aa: CASSVTGIGPGNTIYF
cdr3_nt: TGTGCCAGCAGTGTGACAGGAATTGGCCCTGGAAACACCATATATTTT

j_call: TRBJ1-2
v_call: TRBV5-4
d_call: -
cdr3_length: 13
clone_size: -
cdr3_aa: CASSLDARSGYTF
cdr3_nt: TGTGCCAGCAGCTTGGATGCGAGGAGTGGCTACACCTTC

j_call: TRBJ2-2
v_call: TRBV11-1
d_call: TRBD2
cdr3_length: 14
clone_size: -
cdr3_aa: CASSYKREGGELFF
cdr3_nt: TGTGCCAGCAGTTATAAGCGGGAGGGCGGGGAGCTGTTTTTT

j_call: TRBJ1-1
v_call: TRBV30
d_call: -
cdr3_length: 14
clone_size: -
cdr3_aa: CAWSVLPNRAEAFF
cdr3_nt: TGTGCCTGGAGTGTTTTACCTAACAGGGCTGAAGCTTTCTTT

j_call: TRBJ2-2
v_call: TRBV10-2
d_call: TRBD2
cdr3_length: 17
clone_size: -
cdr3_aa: CASTKSGLAGHTGELFF
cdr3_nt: TGCGCCAGCACTAAATCGGGACTAGCGGGACACACCGGGGAGCTGTTTTTT

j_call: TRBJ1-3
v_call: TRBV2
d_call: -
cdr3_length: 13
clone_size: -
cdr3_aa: CATYRDTGNTIYF
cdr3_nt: TGTGCCACCTACAGGGATACTGGAAACACCATATATTTT

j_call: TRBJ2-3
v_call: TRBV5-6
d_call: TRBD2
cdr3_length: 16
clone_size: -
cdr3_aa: CASSPAGTSGTDTQYF
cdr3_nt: TGTGCCAGCAGCCCCGCCGGGACTAGCGGGACTGATACGCAGTATTTT

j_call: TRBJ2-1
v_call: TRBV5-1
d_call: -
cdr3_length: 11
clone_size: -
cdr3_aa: CASSLLGEQFF
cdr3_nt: TGCGCCAGCAGCCTACTAGGTGAGCAGTTCTTC

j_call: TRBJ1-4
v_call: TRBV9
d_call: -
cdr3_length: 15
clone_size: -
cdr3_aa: CASSATGTTNEKLFF
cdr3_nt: TGTGCCAGCAGCGCCACAGGGACAACTAATGAAAAACTGTTTTTT

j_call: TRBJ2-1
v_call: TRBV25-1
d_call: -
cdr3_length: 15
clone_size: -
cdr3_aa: CASSETVMAGNEQFF
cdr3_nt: TGTGCCAGCAGTGAAACGGTAATGGCGGGAAATGAGCAGTTCTTC

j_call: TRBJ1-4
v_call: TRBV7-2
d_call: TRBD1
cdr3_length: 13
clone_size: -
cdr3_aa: CASRISGGEKLFF
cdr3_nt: TGTGCCAGCAGGATATCAGGGGGCGAAAAACTGTTTTTT

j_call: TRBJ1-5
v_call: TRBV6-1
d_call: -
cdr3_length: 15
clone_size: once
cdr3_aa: CASSILGLVDQPQHF
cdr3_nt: TGTGCCAGCAGCATCCTAGGCCTCGTCGATCAGCCCCAGCATTTT

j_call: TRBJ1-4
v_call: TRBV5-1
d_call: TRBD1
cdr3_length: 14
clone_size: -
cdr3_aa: CASSFGTGNEKLFF
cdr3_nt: TGCGCCAGCAGCTTTGGGACAGGGAATGAAAAACTGTTTTTT

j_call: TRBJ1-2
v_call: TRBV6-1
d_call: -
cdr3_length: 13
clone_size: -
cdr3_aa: CASSYSRDYGYTF
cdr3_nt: TGTGCCAGCAGCTATTCCCGGGACTATGGCTACACCTTC

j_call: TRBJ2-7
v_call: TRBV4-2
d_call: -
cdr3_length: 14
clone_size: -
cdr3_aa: CASSQWGGYYEQYF
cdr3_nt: TGTGCCAGCAGCCAATGGGGCGGATACTACGAGCAGTACTTC

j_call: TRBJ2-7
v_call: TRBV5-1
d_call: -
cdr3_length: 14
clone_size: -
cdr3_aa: CASSSQPTSYEQYF
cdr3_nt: TGCGCCAGCAGCTCGCAACCGACTAGTTACGAGCAGTACTTC

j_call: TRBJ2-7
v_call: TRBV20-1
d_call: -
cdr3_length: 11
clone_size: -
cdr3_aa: CSAPDTYEQYF
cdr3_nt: TGCAGTGCCCCGGACACATACGAGCAGTACTTC

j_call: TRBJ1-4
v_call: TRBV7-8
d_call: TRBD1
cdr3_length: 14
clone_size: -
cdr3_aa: CASSLSQGDEKLFF
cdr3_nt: TGTGCCAGCAGCTTATCCCAGGGGGATGAAAAACTGTTTTTT

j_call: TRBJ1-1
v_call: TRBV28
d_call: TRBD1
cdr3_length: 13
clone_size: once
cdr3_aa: CATSEGQFTEAFF
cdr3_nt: TGTGCCACCTCCGAGGGACAGTTCACTGAAGCTTTCTTT

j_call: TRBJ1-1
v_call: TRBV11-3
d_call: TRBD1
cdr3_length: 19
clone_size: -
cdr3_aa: CASSLAGWGQGVMNTEAFF
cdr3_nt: TGTGCCAGCAGCTTAGCGGGATGGGGACAGGGTGTTATGAACACTGAAGCTTTCTTT

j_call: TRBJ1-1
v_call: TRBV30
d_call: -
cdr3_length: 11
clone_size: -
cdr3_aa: CARGQYTEAFF
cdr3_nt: TGTGCCAGAGGACAGTACACTGAAGCTTTCTTT

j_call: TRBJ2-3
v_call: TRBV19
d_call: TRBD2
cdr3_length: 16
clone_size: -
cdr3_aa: CASSPEREIRTDTQYF
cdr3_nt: TGTGCCAGTAGTCCAGAGCGGGAGATTAGGACAGATACGCAGTATTTT

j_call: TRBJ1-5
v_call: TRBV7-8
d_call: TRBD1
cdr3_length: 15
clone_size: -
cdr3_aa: CASSSSGGWNQPQHF
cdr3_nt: TGTGCCAGCAGCTCATCAGGGGGTTGGAATCAGCCCCAGCATTTT

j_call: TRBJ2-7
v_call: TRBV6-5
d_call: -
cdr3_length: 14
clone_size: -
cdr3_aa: CASSYSLGNYEQYF
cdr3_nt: TGTGCCAGCAGTTACTCGCTCGGGAACTACGAGCAGTACTTC

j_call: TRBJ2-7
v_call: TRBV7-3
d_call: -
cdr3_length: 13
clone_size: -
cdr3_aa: CASSLGGGGEQYF
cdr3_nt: TGTGCCAGCAGCTTAGGTGGGGGCGGAGAGCAGTACTTC

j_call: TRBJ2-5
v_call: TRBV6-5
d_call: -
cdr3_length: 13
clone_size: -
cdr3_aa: CASSQQGGETQYF
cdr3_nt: TGTGCCAGCAGTCAACAGGGAGGGGAGACCCAGTACTTC

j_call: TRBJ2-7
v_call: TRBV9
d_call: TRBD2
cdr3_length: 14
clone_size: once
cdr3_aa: CASSATSGRFEQYF
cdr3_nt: TGTGCCAGCAGCGCGACTAGCGGGAGATTTGAGCAGTACTTC

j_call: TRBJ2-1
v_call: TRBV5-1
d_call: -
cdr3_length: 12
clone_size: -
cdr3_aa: CASSLARDEQFF
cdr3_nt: TGCGCCAGCAGCTTGGCCCGGGATGAGCAGTTCTTC

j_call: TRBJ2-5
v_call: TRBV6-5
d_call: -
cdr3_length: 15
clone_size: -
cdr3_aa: CASSYLQGDGETQYF
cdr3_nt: TGTGCCAGCAGTTACCTACAGGGTGACGGCGAGACCCAGTACTTC

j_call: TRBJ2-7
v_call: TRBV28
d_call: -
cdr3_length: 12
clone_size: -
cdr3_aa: CASSPLPSEQYF
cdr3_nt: TGTGCCAGCAGTCCACTACCCTCCGAGCAGTACTTC

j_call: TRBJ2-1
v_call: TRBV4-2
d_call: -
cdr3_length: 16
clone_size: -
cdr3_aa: CASSHPGTLRYNEQFF
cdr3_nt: TGTGCCAGCAGCCACCCCGGGACTCTACGCTACAATGAGCAGTTCTTC

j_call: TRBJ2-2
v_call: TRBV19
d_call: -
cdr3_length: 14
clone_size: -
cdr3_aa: CASSPLPGAGELFF
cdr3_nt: TGTGCCAGTAGTCCCCTCCCAGGGGCCGGGGAGCTGTTTTTT

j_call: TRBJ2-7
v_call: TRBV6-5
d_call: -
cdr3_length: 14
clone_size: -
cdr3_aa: CASTPAKEKYEQYF
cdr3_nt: TGTGCCAGCACCCCGGCTAAGGAGAAGTACGAGCAGTACTTC

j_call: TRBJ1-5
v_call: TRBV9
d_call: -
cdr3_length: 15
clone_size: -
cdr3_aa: CASSDQGISNQPQHF
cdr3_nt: TGTGCCAGCAGCGATCAGGGTATTAGCAATCAGCCCCAGCATTTT

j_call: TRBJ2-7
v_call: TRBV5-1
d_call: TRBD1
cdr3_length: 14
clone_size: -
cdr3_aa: CASSFGTGAYEQYF
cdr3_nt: TGCGCCAGCAGCTTCGGGACAGGGGCCTACGAGCAGTACTTC

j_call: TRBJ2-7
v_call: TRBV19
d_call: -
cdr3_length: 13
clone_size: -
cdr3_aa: CASSIDLAYEQYF
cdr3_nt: TGTGCCAGTAGTATTGACTTGGCCTACGAGCAGTACTTC

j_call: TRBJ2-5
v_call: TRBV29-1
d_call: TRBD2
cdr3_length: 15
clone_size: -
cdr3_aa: CSVESLAGVQETQYF
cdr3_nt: TGCAGCGTTGAGTCCCTAGCGGGAGTACAAGAGACCCAGTACTTC

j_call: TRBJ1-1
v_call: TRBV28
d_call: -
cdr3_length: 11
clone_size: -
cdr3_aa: CASGLNTEAFF
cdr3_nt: TGTGCCAGCGGCCTTAACACTGAAGCTTTCTTT

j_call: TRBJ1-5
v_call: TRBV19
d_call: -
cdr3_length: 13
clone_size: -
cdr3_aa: CASRRVTNQPQHF
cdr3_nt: TGTGCCAGTAGGCGGGTAACCAATCAGCCCCAGCATTTT

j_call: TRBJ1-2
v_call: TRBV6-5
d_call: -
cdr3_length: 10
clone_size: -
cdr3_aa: CASWRNGYTF
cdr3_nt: TGTGCCAGTTGGAGGAATGGCTACACCTTC

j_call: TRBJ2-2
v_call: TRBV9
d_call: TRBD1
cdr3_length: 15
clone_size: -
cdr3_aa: CASSVSGQDTGELFF
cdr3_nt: TGTGCCAGCAGCGTTTCGGGACAGGACACCGGGGAGCTGTTTTTT